This is a list of T cell receptor beta chains from one sample in a study of T cell repertoires in cytomegalovirus infection. These receptors have no known antigen. Using its own MiXCR run on the reads, TCRdb lists one record per CDR3 protein. The sample consists of about 51,000 distinct CDR3 sequences, over 15% of them appearing once. The sample in question was CD8+ T cells from cultured PBMCs, obtained from culture after CMV antigen stimulation. The receptor source for this set is a human donor in good health (CMV status not recorded). Some clones in this sample may be carry-over from other donors' samples. Both conserved end residues are part of each CDR3.

TRBJ1-1,15,TRBV9,CASSERTGMNTEAFF
TRBJ2-2,14,TRBV7-6,CASSLGDYTGELFF
TRBJ2-1,16,TRBV27,CASSFSTIRSYNEQFF
TRBJ2-1,16,TRBV7-8,CASSSGAGLGNNEQFF
TRBJ1-1,19,TRBV6-2/TRBV6-3,CASSYFYSPETGGVTEAFF
TRBJ1-1,15,TRBV6-5,CASRTEPGQVTEAFF
TRBJ2-2,16,TRBV6-4,CASSAKREYDTGELFF
TRBJ2-2,15,TRBV6-1,CASRSRAGTPWELFF
TRBJ2-7,16,TRBV27,CASSPGGLTWAQEQYF
TRBJ2-7,16,TRBV7-9,CASSPPLAGISYEQYF
TRBJ1-1,14,TRBV6-2/TRBV6-3,CASIRTVENTEAFF
TRBJ2-3,17,TRBV27,CASSLSMAGGGTDTQYF
TRBJ2-1,12,TRBV4-1,CASSRSGIEQFF
TRBJ1-4,14,TRBV12-3/TRBV12-4,CASSYVATNEKLFF
TRBJ2-1,15,TRBV28,CASSINRGPDNEQFF
TRBJ2-7,15,TRBV5-4,CASSPGQSGTYEQYF
TRBJ1-1,16,TRBV6-5,CASSYSRGRAGAEAFF
TRBJ2-7,14,TRBV7-6,CASSPGAGAYEQYF
TRBJ1-3,15,TRBV7-9,CASSLGVLSGNTIYF
TRBJ1-1,16,TRBV6-5,CASSYVQGRLNTEAFF
TRBJ1-1,13,TRBV7-3,CASSVEQGTEAFF
TRBJ2-3,11,TRBV28,CASSFSDTQYF
TRBJ2-1,14,TRBV6-1,CASSERLGRNEQFF
TRBJ2-7,14,TRBV7-2,CASSWGTPAYEQYF
TRBJ2-7,12,TRBV7-2,CACPGGPYEQYF
TRBJ2-1,11,TRBV28,CVSKSSDEQFF
TRBJ1-6,17,TRBV5-6,CASSSWTDRSYNSPLHF
TRBJ2-5,15,TRBV6-2/TRBV6-3,CASRIIREAQETQYF
TRBJ1-1,18,TRBV6-1,CASSEGRLRYRENTEAFF
TRBJ2-1,14,TRBV7-2,CASNNRGVTNEQFF
TRBJ2-2,15,TRBV6-2/TRBV6-3,CASTSLAGNTGELFF
TRBJ1-1,16,TRBV6-6,CASSYSPDGLNTEAFF
TRBJ2-5,13,TRBV13,CASRRGTQETQYF
TRBJ2-5,17,TRBV6-1,CASSPGLAVGYQETQYF
TRBJ1-1,14,TRBV7-9,CASSPVEGITEAFF
TRBJ2-7,15,TRBV4-2,CASSQRRTSGDEQYF
TRBJ1-1,15,TRBV7-6,CASSLMNRVNTEAFF
TRBJ2-3,16,TRBV4-2,CASSQVGLAESDTQYF
TRBJ1-2,18,TRBV28,CASSHYRQTGRGNYGYTF
TRBJ1-1,13,TRBV6-2/TRBV6-3,CASSLSLNTEAFF